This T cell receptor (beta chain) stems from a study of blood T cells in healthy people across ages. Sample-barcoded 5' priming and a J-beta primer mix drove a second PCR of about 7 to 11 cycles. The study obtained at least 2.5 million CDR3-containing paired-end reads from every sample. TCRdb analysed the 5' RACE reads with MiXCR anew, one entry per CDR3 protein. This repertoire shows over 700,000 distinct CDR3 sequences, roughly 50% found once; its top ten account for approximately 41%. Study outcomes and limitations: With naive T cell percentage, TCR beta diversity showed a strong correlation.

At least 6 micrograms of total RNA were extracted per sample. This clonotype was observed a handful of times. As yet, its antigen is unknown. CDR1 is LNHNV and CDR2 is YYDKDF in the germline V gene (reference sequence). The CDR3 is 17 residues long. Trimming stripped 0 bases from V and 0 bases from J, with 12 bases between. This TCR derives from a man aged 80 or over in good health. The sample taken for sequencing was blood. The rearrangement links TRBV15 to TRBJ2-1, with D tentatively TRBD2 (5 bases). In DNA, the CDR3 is TGTGCCACCAGCAGAGATCGAGGAACTAGCTCCTACAATGAGCAGTTCTTC. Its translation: CATSRDRGTSSYNEQFF. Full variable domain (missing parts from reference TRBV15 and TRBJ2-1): DAMVIQNPRYQVTQFGKPVTLSCSQTLNHNVMYWYQQKSSQAPKLLFHYYDKDFNNEADTPDNFQSRRPNTSFCFLDIRSPGLGDTAMYLCATSRDRGTSSYNEQFFGPGTRLTVL.